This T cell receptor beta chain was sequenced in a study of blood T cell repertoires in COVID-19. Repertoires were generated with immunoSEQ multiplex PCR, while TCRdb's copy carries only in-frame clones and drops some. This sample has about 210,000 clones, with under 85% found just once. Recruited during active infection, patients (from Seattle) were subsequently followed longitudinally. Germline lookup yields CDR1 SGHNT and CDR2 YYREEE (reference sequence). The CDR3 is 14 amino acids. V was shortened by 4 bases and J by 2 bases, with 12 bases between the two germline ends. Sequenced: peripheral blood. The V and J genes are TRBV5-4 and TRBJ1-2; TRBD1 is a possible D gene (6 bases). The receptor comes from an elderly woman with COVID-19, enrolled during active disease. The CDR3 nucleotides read TGTGCCAGCAGCCTGACAGGAGGCAACTATGGCTACACCTTC. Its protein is CASSLTGGNYGYTF. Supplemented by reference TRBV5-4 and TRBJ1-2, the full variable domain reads ETGVTQSPTHLIKTRGQQVTLRCSSQSGHNTVSWYQQALGQGPQFIFQYYREEENGRGNFPPRFSGLQFPNYSSELNVNALELDDSALYLCASSLTGGNYGYTFGSGTRLTVV.